This T cell receptor (beta chain) is from a study of identical twins. This clonotype turned up a few times. The antigen is not known. TCRdb itself ran the 5' RACE reads through MiXCR, one entry per CDR3 protein. This table holds about 520,000 distinct CDR3 sequences, less than 25% found once. Whole-study results and caveats: Cord blood beta clonotypes present at high abundance carried fewer insertions; no such pattern appeared in memory repertoires.

V lost 8 bases and J 4 bases, leaving 16 bases between the germline ends. CDR3 length equals 14 residues. CDR1 is LNHNV, CDR2 YYDKDF, per germline (reference sequence). With no exceptions, donors were healthy Caucasians. Another study also made use of these data, one on T cells expressing NK-cell markers. As reported in that work: Six or seven donors had dominant NKG2C+ clonotypes that comprised about 1.0-7.0% of their CD8+ T cells. Where a handful of donors were concerned, these clonotypes also led the CD3+CD56-NKG2C+ fraction.

This TCR derives from a woman between 18 and 29 years old in good health. Sequences were obtained from CD4+ T cells sorted from blood. The rearrangement joins TRBV15 to TRBJ2-3; D is possibly TRBD2 (6 bases). The CDR3 nucleotides read TGTGCCACCTCCCCTGCGGGGCCCGCAGATACGCAGTATTTT. Protein product: CATSPAGPADTQYF.